The sequence of this T cell receptor (beta chain) was determined in a study of a mutant IDH1 vaccine in newly diagnosed glioma. Study background: Standard pretreatment was either radiotherapy, temozolomide, or, for most, radiochemotherapy with temozolomide. Overall study findings and caveats: Pseudoprogression seemed unrelated to changes in top peripheral T cell clonotypes.

Points on this clone: Its target is unknown.

This sample's time point: baseline, week 1 (first vaccination visit). Noted treatment: pre-vaccination baseline after standard-of-care therapy. The assay was immunoSEQ multiplex PCR, and TCRdb's table has in-frame clones only and misses some. The table records some 51,000 clones, 60% to 85% of them present only once. With V trimmed by 9 bases and J by 3 bases, 9 bases remained unmatched. Germline V CDR1 and CDR2: WNHNN, SYGVQD (reference sequence). This CDR3 comprises 15 residues. The sample in question was PBMCs, obtained from a glioma patient treated with radiotherapy, temozolomide or both. The J gene is TRBJ2-3, the V gene TRBV10-1, with 10 bases fitting TRBD1. The sequence derives from a middle-aged woman with glioma. CDR3 DNA sequence: TGCGCCAGTGCAACCGGGACAGGGGCTACAGATACGCAGTATTTT. Translated, it gives CASATGTGATDTQYF.